This is a list of T cell receptor beta chains from one sample in a study of read filtering for tumor transcriptome and immune sequencing. One entry per CDR3 protein results from TCRdb running MiXCR on the reads. This table holds 130,000 or so distinct CDR3 sequences, roughly 13% found once. Sequenced input: a population of CD138-negative cells sorted from bone marrow. The receptors stem from a donor at least 40 years old with multiple myeloma. Each CDR3 is given with its conserved first and last residue. Clone sizes are given selectively: once, few, many, or a class where the clone is expanded.

j_gene,v_gene,abundance,CDR3aa
TRBJ2-7,TRBV29-1,-,CSVEGPPEQYF
TRBJ1-5,TRBV6-5,many,CASSPGFRNQPQHF
TRBJ1-4,TRBV6-1,many,CASLKNTGQGWNEKLFF
TRBJ2-5,TRBV2,few,CASSEHRTVQETQYF
TRBJ1-2,TRBV4-1,many,CASSLSGTGVYGYTF
TRBJ2-5,TRBV30,many,CAWSVTGTGFVTQYF
TRBJ2-3,TRBV20-1,many,CSAKEQFSTDTQYF
TRBJ1-5,TRBV2,many,CASSGFGRRSNQPQHF
TRBJ1-1,TRBV7-9,-,CASSLAPDSKLVAEAFF
TRBJ2-7,TRBV5-6,many,CASSFGLLAGASEQYF
TRBJ1-4,TRBV3-1,many,CASSQVYRGGEKLFF
TRBJ2-5,TRBV4-1,many,CASSHPREASGETQYF
TRBJ2-1,TRBV9,many,CASTSGGVINEQFF
TRBJ2-3,TRBV20-1,many,CSASGKNTDTQYF
TRBJ1-1,TRBV20-1,-,CSARGDRGPMNTEAFF
TRBJ2-1,TRBV7-9,-,CASSRSGDNEQFF
TRBJ2-3,TRBV24-1,few,CATSGSGTGADTQYF
TRBJ2-3,TRBV20-1,many,CSARRRGSTDTQYF
TRBJ2-2,TRBV2,few,CASITMGGYTGELFF
TRBJ2-5,TRBV12-3/TRBV12-4,-,CASGGTETLYF
TRBJ2-2,TRBV19,-,CASNGGNTGELFF
TRBJ1-1,TRBV30,-,CAWSKGAGTEAFF
TRBJ1-5,TRBV7-2,many,CASSFPGSYQPQHF